This entry concerns a single T cell receptor beta chain. Antigen unknown. The sample belongs to a study of vaccination and CD4 T cells after COVID-19. In the study overall: Sampling post-COVID took place a median roughly 93 days after diagnosis (range 35 to 161). Taking of post-vaccine samples occurred a median about 70 days after dose two (range 14 to 241).

CD4+ T cells that had been cultured provided DNA sequenced with the Oncomine TCR Beta short-read assay. Each CDR3 protein is one row after TCRdb ran MiXCR on the PCR reads. Seen here are over 15,000 distinct CDR3 sequences, about 42% observed once, and the top ten hold 6.3%. Documented treatment: roughly 11-day PBMC culture with coronavirus spike peptide pools or control peptides (ViraFEST assay). Study-level results: SARS-CoV-2-reactive clonotypes rose nonsignificantly, with the median going from around 20 to 38.

Source: CD4+ T cells from blood, cultured in vitro, taken before SARS-CoV-2 vaccination. The TCR was taken from a human donor who had recovered from COVID-19.

In nucleotides, the CDR3 is TGTGCCTGGAGTGGTGTCCCAGATACGCAGTATTTT. Translation: CAWSGVPDTQYF. The gene calls are TRBV30 and TRBJ2-3; D unresolved. V lost 1 base, J lost 4 bases, and 6 bases lay in between. CDR3 length: 12 residues. Looked up from germline, CDR1 is GTSNPN and CDR2 is SVGIG (reference sequence).